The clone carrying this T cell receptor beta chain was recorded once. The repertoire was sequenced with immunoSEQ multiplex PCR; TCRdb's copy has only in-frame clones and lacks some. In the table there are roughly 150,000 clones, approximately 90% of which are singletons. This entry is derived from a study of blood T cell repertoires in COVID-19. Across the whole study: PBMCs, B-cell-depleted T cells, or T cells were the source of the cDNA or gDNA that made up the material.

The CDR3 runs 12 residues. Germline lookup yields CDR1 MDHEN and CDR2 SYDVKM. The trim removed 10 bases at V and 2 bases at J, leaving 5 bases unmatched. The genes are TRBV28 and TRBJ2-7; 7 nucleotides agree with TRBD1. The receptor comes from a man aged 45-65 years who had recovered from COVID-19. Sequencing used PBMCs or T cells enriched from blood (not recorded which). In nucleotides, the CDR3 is TGTGCCACCAGGGACAGTGCCTACGAGCAGTACTTC. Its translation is CATRDSAYEQYF.